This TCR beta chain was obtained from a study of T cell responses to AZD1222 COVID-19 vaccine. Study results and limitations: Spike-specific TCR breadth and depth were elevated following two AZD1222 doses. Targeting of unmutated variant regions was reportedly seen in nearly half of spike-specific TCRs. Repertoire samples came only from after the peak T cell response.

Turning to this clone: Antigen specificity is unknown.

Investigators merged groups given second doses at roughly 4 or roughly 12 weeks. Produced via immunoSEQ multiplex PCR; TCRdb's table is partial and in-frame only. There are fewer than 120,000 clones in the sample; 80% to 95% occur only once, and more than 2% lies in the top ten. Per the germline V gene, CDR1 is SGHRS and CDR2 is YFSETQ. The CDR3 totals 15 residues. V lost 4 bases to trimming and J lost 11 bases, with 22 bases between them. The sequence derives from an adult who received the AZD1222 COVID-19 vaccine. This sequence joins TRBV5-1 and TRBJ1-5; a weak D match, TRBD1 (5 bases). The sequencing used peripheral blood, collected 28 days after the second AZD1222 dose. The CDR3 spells CASSPEGSADGTQHF. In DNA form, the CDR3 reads TGCGCCAGCAGCCCGGAGGGGAGTGCGGATGGAACCCAGCATTTT.